Sequencing of this TCR beta chain was carried out in a study of prognosis after radiotherapy for stage I lung cancer. Study as a whole: It was considered that all non-small cell lung cancer patients were medically inoperable.

Overall study findings and caveats: Patients developing distant metastases showed lower Shannon entropy after stereotactic body radiation therapy.

With 4 bases clipped from V and 5 bases from J, the junction kept 6 bases outside the gene matches. This CDR3 has 14 residues. Germline loops: CDR1 LNHDA, CDR2 SQIVND (reference sequence). This clonotype was counted many times. The antigen is undetermined. From genomic DNA, two-round multiplex PCR was used to amplify TCR beta CDR3. With primers specific to each TRBV and TRBJ gene, the first-round PCR was performed. TCRdb re-derived calls from the multiplex PCR reads in MiXCR, one entry per CDR3 protein. The sample has nearly 35,000 distinct CDR3 sequences; more than 30% are singletons. This chain uses TRBV19 with TRBJ1-2; the match to TRBD1 covers 8 bases. This clonotype was obtained from a donor aged 50 or older with non-small cell lung cancer. Specimen: PBMCs, collected before or after stereotactic body radiation therapy (not recorded which). Here the CDR3 reads CASSKGQASYGYTF. In DNA, the CDR3 is TGTGCCAGTAGTAAGGGACAGGCCTCTTATGGCTACACCTTC.